Included here is one T cell receptor beta chain sequence, with context. This clonotype was detected ten times or more. Which antigen it targets is not known. An end of the junction differs from the germline gene, which may be a read error. In the ophthalmopathy patients, disease was moderately to severely active, with a Clinical Activity Score of 3 or more, a NOSPECS grade of 4 or more, and a duration of less than 3 months. Any patient with an uncontrolled infection, another autoimmune disease, pregnancy or lactation was excluded. Diagnoses relied on clinical symptoms, serum thyroxine and TRAb, thyroid ultrasound and orbital computed tomography. Ficoll-Paque density gradient centrifugation was used to isolate PBMCs from approximately 10 ml of fresh peripheral blood. Trizol reagent was used to extract total RNA, and RNA quality was then checked on an Agilent 2100 Bioanalyzer. The data belong to a study of T cells in Graves' hyperthyroidism and ophthalmopathy (dated by TCRdb to the late 2010s). Study-wide context: Peripheral blood was sampled at the time of initial diagnosis, prior to any treatment. After blood sampling, hyperthyroidism patients were treated with methimazole at a starting dose of 30 mg daily, and ophthalmopathy patients were treated with high-dose intravenous methylprednisolone. For training and testing, the 100 or so patients in the discovery cohort were randomly divided in a 7:3 ratio. In addition, the study compared T-cell repertoires in thyroid tissue and in blood from several Graves' hyperthyroidism patients. To identify distinguishing TCR V-J signatures, a discovery cohort of about 100 patients was used, comprising under 45 with Graves' ophthalmopathy and about 59 with stable Graves' hyperthyroidism. The paper describes TCR Vbeta CDR3 sequencing of around 130 peripheral blood samples, made up of 43 ophthalmopathy patients, over 70 hyperthyroidism patients and roughly 17 progressor patients. An independent validation cohort of around 19 hyperthyroidism patients and 17 patients who later progressed to ophthalmopathy tested prospective prediction of ophthalmopathy.

Beyond this particular receptor, the publication reports: In validation, the model predicted progression to ophthalmopathy a median of around six months before onset, with approximately 71% sensitivity and more than 72% specificity. Most expanded thyroid clonotypes (frequency above 0.001) were also detected in blood, a finding suggesting that blood repertoires may reflect thyroid immune responses. Sample size was not statistically predetermined, and investigators were not blinded to group allocation. Ophthalmopathy was separated from stable hyperthyroidism by a 13 V-J signature model, with approximately 89% sensitivity and just over 81% specificity obtained in cross-validation and 80%/75% obtained in testing.

Amplification of TCR beta CDR3 regions was carried out from RNA transcripts. The TCR CDR3 was subjected to a first round of RT-PCR using the HTBI primer set and the Qiagen OneStep RT-PCR kit. Libraries were constructed in a second round of multiplex PCR, after which size selection and purification were performed. Libraries were sequenced paired-end with 100 bp reads on an Illumina HiSeq2000. As for the original processing: SOAPnuke was used to process the raw data, removing reads that contained adapters or uncalled bases, had a mean Phred below 15, or lacked an exact match to the constant primer or identifier. High-quality paired reads were merged with COPE v1.2.5, and unique nucleotide sequences were defined as clonotypes. MiTCR v1.1 was used to align clonotypes to the IMGT TRBV, TRBD and TRBJ reference segments. Only V-J combinations with frequency above 0.0001, covering roughly 99% of repertoires, were analysed. The TCS score was defined as F50 (clonal expansion) divided by E x V (chaos), with BLOSUM62-based TCRdist calculated between CDR3 peptides within each V-J. Welch's t-statistics and random forest reduced some 510 V-J features to roughly 13, which were used in a naive Bayes classifier (R e1071). TCRdb redid the processing of the public reads, applying fastp at Q25 and MiXCR, and retained in-frame beta chains. For every CDR3 protein sequence, its rows merge into one entry that carries the most common genes and DNA. For this entry, the V and J calls and clone size follow TCRdb and not the study's own pipeline. Here the sample has roughly 350,000 distinct CDR3 sequences; roughly 13% occur a single time. The ten largest account for 34% of the sample.

CDR1 and CDR2, looked up from the germline V gene, are SGHNT and YENEEA. Reading from cysteine to phenylalanine, the CDR3 counts 14 amino acids. Of the read, only the CDR3 DNA is kept; its 42 bases are in frame from base 1. The receptor comes from a woman between 40 and 50 years old with Graves' ophthalmopathy. The sequencing sample was made of blood. The sequence is built from TRBV11-3 and TRBJ2-2, with the identity of the D gene unclear. The DNA is as follows: TGTGCCAGCCGCTTGTCCGCTGTCACCGGGGAGCTGTTTTTT. The encoded protein is CASRLSAVTGELFF.